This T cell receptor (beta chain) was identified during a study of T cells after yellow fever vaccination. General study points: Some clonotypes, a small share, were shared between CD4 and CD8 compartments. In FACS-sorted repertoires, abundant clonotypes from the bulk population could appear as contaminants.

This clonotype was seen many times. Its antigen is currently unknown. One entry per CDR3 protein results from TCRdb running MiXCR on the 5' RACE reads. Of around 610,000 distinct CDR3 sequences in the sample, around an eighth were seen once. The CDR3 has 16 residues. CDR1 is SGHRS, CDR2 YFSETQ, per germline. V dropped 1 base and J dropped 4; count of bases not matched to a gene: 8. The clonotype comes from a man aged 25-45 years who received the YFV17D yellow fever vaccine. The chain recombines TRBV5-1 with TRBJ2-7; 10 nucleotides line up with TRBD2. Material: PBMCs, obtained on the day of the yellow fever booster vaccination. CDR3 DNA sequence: TGCGCCAGCAGCTTGCTAGCGGGAGTTTCGATGTACGAGCAGTACTTC. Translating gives CASSLLAGVSMYEQYF.